A single sample is the source of the 25 T cell receptor beta chains below, sequenced in a study of cytomegalovirus exposure and HLA in healthy donors. Clones were sequenced by immunoSEQ multiplex PCR, and TCRdb holds only the in-frame ones, with some missing. The sample lists about 150,000 clones; approximately 91% were seen once. Sequences were obtained from PBMCs. The source of these receptors is a woman under 30 in good health and CMV-seropositive.

This sequence joins TRBV11-2 and TRBJ2-1, with 7 bases identical to TRBD2. The V gene end was trimmed by 5 bases and the J gene end by 0 bases; junction bases not matched to a gene: 4. Germline assignment: CDR1 SGHAT and CDR2 FQNNGV. This CDR3 has 15 residues. DNA for the CDR3: TGTGCCAGCAGCCAAGCGGGAAGCTCCTACAATGAGCAGTTCTTC. Translated: CASSQAGSSYNEQFF.

The chain employs TRBV27 and TRBJ1-2; possibly TRBD1 for D (6 bases). V lost 3 bases to trimming and J lost 4 bases, with 9 bases between them. Germline V gene lookup returns CDR1 MNHEY and CDR2 SMNVEV (reference sequence). The CDR3 spans 13 residues. In nucleotides, the CDR3 is TGTGCCAGCAGTTTTCCAGGGGCCTATGGCTACACCTTC. Its translation is CASSFPGAYGYTF.

The chain joins TRBV7-2 to TRBJ2-3; 10 nucleotides agree with TRBD2. The V gene end was trimmed by 5 bases and the J gene end by 3 bases; junction bases not matched to a gene: 5. This CDR3 is 15 amino acids long. Germline V gene data show CDR1 as SGHTA and CDR2 as FQGNSA. The DNA of the CDR3 is TGTGCCAGCAGCCTGACTAGCGGGCTTACAGATACGCAGTATTTT. This translates into CASSLTSGLTDTQYF. Full variable domain (remainder filled in from reference TRBV7-2 and TRBJ2-3): GAGVSQSPSNKVTEKGKDVELRCDPISGHTALYWYRQSLGQGLEFLIYFQGNSAPDKSGLPSDRFSAERTGGSVSTLTIQRTQQEDSAVYLCASSLTSGLTDTQYFGPGTRLTVL.

The CDR3 is CASSLLKTGTRDIQYF. As DNA, the CDR3 is TGCGCCAGCAGCCTCCTTAAAACAGGGACGAGGGACATTCAGTACTTC. V gene TRBV5-1 combines with J gene TRBJ2-4; D possibly corresponds to TRBD1 (6 bases). Trimming left V 4 bases short and J 8 bases short, with 22 bases between. Germline V lookup: CDR1 SGHRS, CDR2 YFSETQ. The CDR3 is 16 residues long.

The chain uses TRBV30 and TRBJ2-7, with 14 bases identical to TRBD2. CDR1 is GTSNPN and CDR2 is SVGIG in the germline V gene (reference sequence). The CDR3 has 15 residues. Germline trimming cut 2 bases from V and 4 bases from J; bases unmatched to any gene: 4. The chain's CDR3 is CAWSLGLAGVYEQYF. The CDR3 DNA follows: TGTGCCTGGAGTTTGGGACTAGCGGGAGTGTACGAGCAGTACTTC.

This chain links TRBV10-2 with TRBJ1-5; D may be TRBD1 (5 bases). V was cut by 5 bases and J by 2 bases, with 13 bases left in between. The CDR3 extends over 15 amino acids. Germline V gene data show CDR1 as WSHSY and CDR2 as SAAADI. In nucleotides, the CDR3 is TGCGCCAGCAGTTCCAATACAGGAGGCAATCAGCCCCAGCATTTT. Its translation is CASSSNTGGNQPQHF.

This chain uses TRBV9 with TRBJ2-1; D perhaps matches TRBD2 (6 bases). The germline V gene has CDR1 SGDLS and CDR2 YYNGEE. Trimming removed 1 base from V and 6 bases from J, with 11 bases in between. The CDR3 contains 14 residues. CDR3 protein: CASSVSPGVNEQFF. As DNA, the CDR3 is TGTGCCAGCAGCGTATCGCCGGGGGTCAATGAGCAGTTCTTC.

The rearrangement links TRBV7-6 to TRBJ1-1; D is unclear. Germline V CDR1 and CDR2: SGHVS, FNYEAQ. The CDR3 contains 18 residues. V lost 5 bases and J 4 bases, leaving 26 bases between the germline ends. In DNA, the CDR3 is TGTGCCAGCAGCCCCTTACGCCGTACCGCGGTTGTGGGCACTGAAGCTTTCTTT. Amino acid sequence: CASSPLRRTAVVGTEAFF.

This rearrangement joins TRBV6-4 to TRBJ2-7, with TRBD1 as a possible D gene (5 bases). The ends were cut back, 5 bases at V and 0 bases at J, with 8 bases in the middle. The germline V gene encodes CDR1 MRHNA and CDR2 SNTAGT. The CDR3 runs 13 residues. CDR3 coding DNA: TGTGCCAGCAGTAGGGGCCCCTCCTACGAGCAGTACTTC. Protein: CASSRGPSYEQYF.

V gene TRBV9 combines with J gene TRBJ2-2, with no clear D. Trimming pared 0 bases from V and 6 bases from J, leaving 15 bases between. Germline V gives CDR1 SGDLS, CDR2 YYNGEE. CDR3 length equals 16 residues. This CDR3 is CASSVGPGGFSGELFF. The CDR3 nucleotides are TGTGCCAGCAGCGTAGGGCCGGGTGGCTTCTCCGGGGAGCTGTTTTTT.

The chain uses TRBV19 and TRBJ2-2, with 7 nucleotides matching TRBD1. Losses at the gene ends were 8 bases for V and 1 base for J; bases not matched to a gene: 10. The CDR3 length is 16 residues. The germline V gene has CDR1 LNHDA and CDR2 SQIVND (reference sequence). CDR3 coding DNA: TGTGCCAGTCGAAGGGACACAGGGGTGAACACCGGGGAGCTGTTTTTT. Protein product: CASRRDTGVNTGELFF.

The gene calls are TRBV2 and TRBJ1-4; D gene unclear. This CDR3 has 13 residues. Germline loops: CDR1 SNHLY, CDR2 FYNNEI. Deletions cut 7 bases from V and 6 bases from J, with 12 bases between. The CDR3 loop reads CASMRVRDEKLFF. Here the CDR3 DNA reads TGTGCCAGCATGCGGGTGCGGGATGAAAAACTGTTTTTT. Supplemented by reference TRBV2 and TRBJ1-4, the full variable domain reads EPEVTQTPSHQVTQMGQEVILRCVPISNHLYFYWYRQILGQKVEFLVSFYNNEISEKSEIFDDQFSVERPDGSNFTLKIRSTKLEDSAMYFCASMRVRDEKLFFGSGTQLSVL.

This clone was picked up one time. The chain uses TRBV4-2 and TRBJ1-2; possible D gene TRBD1, 5 bases. V was trimmed by 0 bases and J by 4 bases, leaving 15 bases between them. The CDR3 loop spans 16 amino acids. From germline, CDR1 is LGHNA and CDR2 YNFKEQ. The CDR3 loop is CASSQDGQDTLYGYTF. The CDR3 DNA is TGTGCCAGCAGCCAAGACGGTCAGGACACCCTCTATGGCTACACCTTC.

V gene TRBV7-8 combines with J gene TRBJ1-3; 9 nucleotides agree with TRBD1. J gave up 7 bases and V 4 bases, and 8 bases lay outside the gene matches. There are 15 residues in the CDR3. The V gene's germline CDR1 is SGHVS and CDR2 FQNEAQ. In DNA, the CDR3 is TGTGCCAGCAGCTCCGGGACAGGGTATATGAACACCATATATTTT. This gives the protein CASSSGTGYMNTIYF.

The CDR3 sequence is CASSYLAPGTSSETQYF. The DNA for the CDR3 is TGTGCCAGCAGCTACTTGGCCCCCGGGACTAGCAGTGAGACCCAGTACTTC. The genes are TRBV13 and TRBJ2-5; 9 nucleotides align to TRBD2. Germline V CDR1 and CDR2: PRHDT, FYEKMQ (reference sequence). The CDR3 runs to 17 residues. The junction had 14 bases not matched to a gene; V was cut back by 4 bases and J by 5 bases. The full variable domain, with the rest looked up from reference TRBV13 and TRBJ2-5, is AAGVIQSPRHLIKEKRETATLKCYPIPRHDTVYWYQQGPGQDPQFLISFYEKMQSDKGSIPDRFSAQQFSDYHSELNMSSLELGDSALYFCASSYLAPGTSSETQYFGPGTRLLVL.

The chain's CDR3 is CASSYVGAPISTEAFF. For the CDR3, the DNA is TGTGCCAGCAGTTACGTGGGGGCACCAATTAGCACTGAAGCTTTCTTT. The chain uses TRBV6-6 and TRBJ1-1, with D perhaps TRBD1 (6 bases). This CDR3 region has 16 residues. Trimming removed 2 bases from V and 4 bases from J, with 17 bases in between. Germline values: CDR1 MNHNY, CDR2 SVGAGI (reference sequence).

The chain recombines TRBV28 with TRBJ2-7; TRBD2 might be the D (6 bases). V lost 8 bases and J lost 4, with 12 bases in between. The CDR3 loop spans 12 amino acids. Germline CDR1 is MDHEN and CDR2 is SYDVKM. The DNA for the CDR3 is TGTGCCAGCTCGTTGGGGGGTTACGAGCAGTACTTC. It yields the protein CASSLGGYEQYF.

The chain links TRBV28 to TRBJ2-7; 7 bases are a match to TRBD2. The CDR3 contains 13 residues. Germline V gene data show CDR1 as MDHEN and CDR2 as SYDVKM. Losses at the gene ends were 6 bases for V and 6 bases for J; bases not matched to a gene: 8. The CDR3 coding sequence is TGTGCCAGCAGCGAGGGGAGGGAGGCCGAGCAGTACTTC. Its protein product is CASSEGREAEQYF.

To note about this clone: Mismatch with germline at one junction end may stem from a read error. The V gene is TRBV11-3, the J gene TRBJ2-7; 8 nucleotides line up with TRBD1. There are 15 residues in the CDR3. CDR1 and CDR2 from the germline V gene are SGHNT and YENEEA. CDR3 loop: CASSTRQGFSDEQYF. The CDR3, as DNA: TGTGCCAGCAGCACCCGACAGGGGTTCTCCGACGAGCAGTACTTC.

The rearrangement links TRBV29-1 to TRBJ2-1, with 11 positions matching TRBD1. V was pared by 4 bases and J by 4 bases, with 3 bases of the junction left unmatched. CDR1 and CDR2 from the germline V gene are SQVTM and ANQGSEA. This CDR3 region has 14 residues. The CDR3 nucleotides read TGCAGCGTTGGGGGACAGGGGGAATACAATGAGCAGTTCTTC. This encodes CSVGGQGEYNEQFF.

The V call is TRBV6-1, the J call TRBJ1-4, with 7 bases aligning to TRBD1. CDR1 and CDR2 from the germline V gene are MNHNS and SASEGT. The CDR3 covers 14 residues. Trimming removed 8 bases from V and 7 bases from J; junction bases left unmatched: 10. This chain's CDR3 is CASLGTEGGEKLFF. Written as DNA, the CDR3 is TGTGCCAGCCTTGGGACAGAGGGGGGTGAAAAACTGTTTTTT.

CDR3 protein: CASSELGQGEQYF. The CDR3 DNA follows: TGTGCCAGCAGTGAATTGGGTCAGGGCGAGCAGTACTTC. V and J are TRBV6-1 and TRBJ2-7; D possibly corresponds to TRBD1 (5 bases). The germline gives CDR1 MNHNS, CDR2 SASEGT. V lost 2 bases and J 6 bases, leaving 11 bases between the germline ends. The CDR3 consists of 13 residues.

V and J are TRBV21-1 and TRBJ2-7; the tabulated D call, TRBD1, remains unverified against the DNA. TRBV21-1 is shown as a pseudogene. The CDR3 spans 17 residues. Here the CDR3 DNA reads TGTGCCAGCAGCAAAGCTCTCGCGGGACAGGGGGCGAACGAGCAGTACTTC. It codes for CASSKALAGQGANEQYF.

This clone is a singleton in its sample. The chain couples TRBV15 to TRBJ2-1; TRBD2 matches at 7 bases. The CDR3 sequence is 14 residues long. Unmatched junction bases numbered 11, after V lost 5 bases and J lost 10 bases. Germline V CDR1 and CDR2: LNHNV, YYDKDF (reference sequence). Here the CDR3 reads CATSGSSGGREQFF. For the CDR3, the DNA is TGTGCCACCAGCGGGTCTAGCGGAGGGCGGGAGCAGTTCTTC.

The genes are TRBV6-1 and TRBJ1-5; 7 nucleotides line up with TRBD1. This CDR3 has 15 residues. CDR1 and CDR2 (germline): MNHNS, SASEGT. V lost 2 bases and J lost 5; bases outside the gene matches: 6. CDR3 amino acids: CASSETRTGDQPQHF. The CDR3 coding sequence is TGTGCCAGCAGTGAAACCAGGACAGGAGATCAGCCCCAGCATTTT.